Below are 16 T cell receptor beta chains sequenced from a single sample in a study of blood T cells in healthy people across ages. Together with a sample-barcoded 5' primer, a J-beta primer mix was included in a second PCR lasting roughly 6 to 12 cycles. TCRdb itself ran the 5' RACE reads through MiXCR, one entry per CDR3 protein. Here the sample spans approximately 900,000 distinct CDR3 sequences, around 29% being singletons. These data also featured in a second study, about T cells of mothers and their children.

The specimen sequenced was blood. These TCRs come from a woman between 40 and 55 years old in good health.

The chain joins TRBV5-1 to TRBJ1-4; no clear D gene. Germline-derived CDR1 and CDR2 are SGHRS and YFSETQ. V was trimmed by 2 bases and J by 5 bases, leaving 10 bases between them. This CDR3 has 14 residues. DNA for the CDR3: TGCGCCAGCAGCTTAGCGTCCAGCAATGAAAAACTGTTTTTT. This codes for CASSLASSNEKLFF.

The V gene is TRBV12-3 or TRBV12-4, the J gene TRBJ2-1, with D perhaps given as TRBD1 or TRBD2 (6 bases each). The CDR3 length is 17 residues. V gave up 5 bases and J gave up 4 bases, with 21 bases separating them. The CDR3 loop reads CASSLELLGGTYNEQFF. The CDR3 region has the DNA TGTGCCAGCAGTCTCGAACTTTTGGGGGGCACTTACAATGAGCAGTTCTTC.

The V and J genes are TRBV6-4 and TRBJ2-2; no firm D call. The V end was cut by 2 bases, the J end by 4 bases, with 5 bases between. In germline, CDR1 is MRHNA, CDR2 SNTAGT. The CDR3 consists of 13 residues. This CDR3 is CASSDTTTGELFF. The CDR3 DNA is TGTGCCAGCAGTGACACGACCACCGGGGAGCTGTTTTTT.

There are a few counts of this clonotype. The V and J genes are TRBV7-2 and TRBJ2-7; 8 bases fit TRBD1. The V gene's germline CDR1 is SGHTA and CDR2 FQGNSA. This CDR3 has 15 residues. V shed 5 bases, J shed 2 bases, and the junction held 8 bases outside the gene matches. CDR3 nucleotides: TGTGCCAGCAGCCCTAGGACAGGGTGGACCTACGAGCAGTACTTC. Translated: CASSPRTGWTYEQYF.

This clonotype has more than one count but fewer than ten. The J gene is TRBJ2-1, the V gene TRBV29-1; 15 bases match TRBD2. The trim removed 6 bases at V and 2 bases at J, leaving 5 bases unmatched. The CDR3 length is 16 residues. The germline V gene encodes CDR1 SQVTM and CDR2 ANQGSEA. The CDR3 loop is CSVTGLAGGTYNEQFF. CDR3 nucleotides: TGCAGCGTCACCGGACTAGCGGGGGGGACCTACAATGAGCAGTTCTTC.

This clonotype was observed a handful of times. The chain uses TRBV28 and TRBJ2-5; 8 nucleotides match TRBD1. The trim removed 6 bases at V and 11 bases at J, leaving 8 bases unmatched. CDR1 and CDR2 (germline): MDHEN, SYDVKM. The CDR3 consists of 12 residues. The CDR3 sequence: CASRTTGDGQYF. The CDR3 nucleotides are TGTGCCAGCAGAACGACAGGGGATGGGCAGTACTTC.

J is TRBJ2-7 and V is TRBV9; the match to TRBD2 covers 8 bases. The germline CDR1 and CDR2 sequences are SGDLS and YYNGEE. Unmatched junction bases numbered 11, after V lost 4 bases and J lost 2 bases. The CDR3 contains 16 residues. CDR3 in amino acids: CASSRRDSGVTYEQYF. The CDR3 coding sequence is TGTGCCAGCAGCCGGAGGGATAGCGGGGTAACCTACGAGCAGTACTTC.

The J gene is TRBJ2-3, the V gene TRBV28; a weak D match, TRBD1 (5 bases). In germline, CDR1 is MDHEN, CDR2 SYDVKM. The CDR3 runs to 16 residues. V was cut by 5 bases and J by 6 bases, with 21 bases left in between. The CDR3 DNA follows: TGTGCCAGCAGTCCTCTGGGCGGACATGAGGTGGATACGCAGTATTTT. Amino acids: CASSPLGGHEVDTQYF.

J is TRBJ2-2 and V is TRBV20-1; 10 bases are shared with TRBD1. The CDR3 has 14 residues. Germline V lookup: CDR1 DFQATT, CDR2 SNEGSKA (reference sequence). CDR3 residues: CGVLDRGYTGELFF. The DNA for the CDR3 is TGCGGTGTTTTGGACAGGGGGTACACCGGGGAGCTGTTTTTT.

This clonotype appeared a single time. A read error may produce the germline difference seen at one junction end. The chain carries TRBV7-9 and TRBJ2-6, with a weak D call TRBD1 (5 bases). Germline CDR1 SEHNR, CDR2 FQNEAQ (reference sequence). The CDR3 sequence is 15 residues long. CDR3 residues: CASSLSESGANVPTF. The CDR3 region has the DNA TGTGCCAGCAGCTTATCTGAGTCTGGGGCCAACGTCCCGACTTTC.

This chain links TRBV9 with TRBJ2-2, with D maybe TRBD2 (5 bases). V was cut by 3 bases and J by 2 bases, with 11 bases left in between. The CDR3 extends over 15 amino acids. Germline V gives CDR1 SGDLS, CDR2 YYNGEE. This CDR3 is CASSEVTGNTGELFF. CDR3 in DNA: TGTGCCAGCAGCGAGGTGACGGGAAACACCGGGGAGCTGTTTTTT.

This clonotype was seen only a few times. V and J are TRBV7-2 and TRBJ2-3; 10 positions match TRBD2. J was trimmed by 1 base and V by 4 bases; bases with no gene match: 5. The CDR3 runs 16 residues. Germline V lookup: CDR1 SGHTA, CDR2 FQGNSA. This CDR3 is CASSSTGTSGTDTQYF. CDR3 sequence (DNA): TGTGCCAGCAGCTCGACCGGGACTAGCGGCACAGATACGCAGTATTTT.

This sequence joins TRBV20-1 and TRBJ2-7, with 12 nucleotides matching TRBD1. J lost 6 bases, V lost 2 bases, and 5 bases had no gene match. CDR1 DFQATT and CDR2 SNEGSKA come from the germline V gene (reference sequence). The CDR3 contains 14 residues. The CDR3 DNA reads TGCAGTGCTAGATCCGGGACAGGGGGCGGCGAGCAGTACTTC. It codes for CSARSGTGGGEQYF.

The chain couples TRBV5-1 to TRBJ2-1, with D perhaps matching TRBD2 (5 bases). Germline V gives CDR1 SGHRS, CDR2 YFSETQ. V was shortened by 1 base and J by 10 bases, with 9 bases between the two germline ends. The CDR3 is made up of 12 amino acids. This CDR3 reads CASSLSGLEQFF. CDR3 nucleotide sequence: TGCGCCAGCAGCTTGAGCGGTCTCGAGCAGTTCTTC. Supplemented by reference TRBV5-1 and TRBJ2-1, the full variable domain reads KAGVTQTPRYLIKTRGQQVTLSCSPISGHRSVSWYQQTPGQGLQFLFEYFSETQRNKGNFPGRFSGRQFSNSRSEMNVSTLELGDSALYLCASSLSGLEQFFGPGTRLTVL.

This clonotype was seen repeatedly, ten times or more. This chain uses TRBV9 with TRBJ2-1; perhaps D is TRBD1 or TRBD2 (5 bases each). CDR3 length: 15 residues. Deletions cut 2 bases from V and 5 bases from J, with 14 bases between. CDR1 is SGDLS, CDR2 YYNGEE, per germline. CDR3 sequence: CASSVRDPQDNEQFF. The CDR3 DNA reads TGTGCCAGCAGCGTCCGGGACCCACAAGACAATGAGCAGTTCTTC.

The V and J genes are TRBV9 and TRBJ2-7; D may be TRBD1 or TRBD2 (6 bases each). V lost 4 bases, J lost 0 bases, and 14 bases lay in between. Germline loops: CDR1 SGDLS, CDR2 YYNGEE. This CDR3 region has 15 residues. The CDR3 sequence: CASSPRGRVSYEQYF. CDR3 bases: TGTGCCAGCAGCCCCCGGGGGCGGGTCTCCTACGAGCAGTACTTC.